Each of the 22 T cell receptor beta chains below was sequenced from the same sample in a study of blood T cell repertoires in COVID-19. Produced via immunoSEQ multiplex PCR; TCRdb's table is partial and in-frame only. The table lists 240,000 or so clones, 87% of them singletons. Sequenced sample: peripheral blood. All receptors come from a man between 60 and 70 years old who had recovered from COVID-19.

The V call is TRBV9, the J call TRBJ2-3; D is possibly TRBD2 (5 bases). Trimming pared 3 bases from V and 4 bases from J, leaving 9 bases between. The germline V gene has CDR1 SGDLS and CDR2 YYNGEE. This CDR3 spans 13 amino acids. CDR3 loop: CASSGLSADTQYF. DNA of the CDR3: TGTGCCAGCAGCGGCCTTAGCGCAGATACGCAGTATTTT.

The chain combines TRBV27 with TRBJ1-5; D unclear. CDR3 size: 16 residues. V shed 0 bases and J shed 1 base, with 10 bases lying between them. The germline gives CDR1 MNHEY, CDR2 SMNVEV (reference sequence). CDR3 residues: CASSLSSGGSNQPQHF. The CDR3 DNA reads TGTGCCAGCAGTTTATCGTCAGGAGGGAGCAATCAGCCCCAGCATTTT.

This CDR3 reads CASSPGGGSNQPQHF. CDR3 nucleotides: TGTGCCAGCAGCCCGGGGGGGGGTTCCAATCAGCCCCAGCATTTT. V and J are TRBV7-9 and TRBJ1-5, with TRBD1 as a possible D gene (5 bases). The length of the CDR3 is 15 residues. V lost 5 bases and J 3 bases, leaving 14 bases between the germline ends. Germline V CDR1 and CDR2: SEHNR, FQNEAQ (reference sequence).

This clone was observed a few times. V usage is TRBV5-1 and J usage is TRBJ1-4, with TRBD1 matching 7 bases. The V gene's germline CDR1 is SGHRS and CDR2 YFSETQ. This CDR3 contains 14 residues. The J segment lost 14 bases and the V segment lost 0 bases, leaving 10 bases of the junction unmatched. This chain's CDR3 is CASSLAVGGQKLFF. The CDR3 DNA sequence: TGCGCCAGCAGCTTGGCCGTTGGGGGACAGAAGCTGTTTTTT. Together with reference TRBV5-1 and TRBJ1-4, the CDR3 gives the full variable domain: KAGVTQTPRYLIKTRGQQVTLSCSPISGHRSVSWYQQTPGQGLQFLFEYFSETQRNKGNFPGRFSGRQFSNSRSEMNVSTLELGDSALYLCASSLAVGGQKLFFGSGTQLSVL.

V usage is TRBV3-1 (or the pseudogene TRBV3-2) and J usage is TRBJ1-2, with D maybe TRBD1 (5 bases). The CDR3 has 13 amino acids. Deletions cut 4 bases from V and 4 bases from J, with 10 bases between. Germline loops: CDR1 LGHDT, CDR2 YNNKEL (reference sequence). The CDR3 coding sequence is TGTGCCAGCAGCCCCAGGGATGCCTATGGCTACACCTTC. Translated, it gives CASSPRDAYGYTF.

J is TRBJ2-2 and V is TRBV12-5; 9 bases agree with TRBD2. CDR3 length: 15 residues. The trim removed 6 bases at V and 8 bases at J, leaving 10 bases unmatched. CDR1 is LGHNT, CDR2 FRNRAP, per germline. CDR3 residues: CASGKTSGQRGELFF. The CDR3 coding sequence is TGTGCTAGTGGAAAGACTAGCGGACAACGAGGGGAGCTGTTTTTT. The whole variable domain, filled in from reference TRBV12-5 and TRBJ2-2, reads DARVTQTPRHKVTEMGQEVTMRCQPILGHNTVFWYRQTMMQGLELLAYFRNRAPLDDSGMPKDRFSAEMPDATLATLKIQPSEPRDSAVYFCASGKTSGQRGELFFGEGSRLTVL.

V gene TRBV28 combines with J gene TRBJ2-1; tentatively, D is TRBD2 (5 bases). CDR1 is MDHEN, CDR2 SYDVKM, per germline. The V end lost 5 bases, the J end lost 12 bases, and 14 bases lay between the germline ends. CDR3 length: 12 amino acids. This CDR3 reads CASSPRIGGQFF. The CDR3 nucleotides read TGTGCCAGCAGTCCCAGGATCGGAGGGCAGTTCTTC.

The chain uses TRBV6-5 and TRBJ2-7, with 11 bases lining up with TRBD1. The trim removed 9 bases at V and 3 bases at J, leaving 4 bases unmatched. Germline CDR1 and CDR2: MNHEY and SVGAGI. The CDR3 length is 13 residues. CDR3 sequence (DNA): TGTGCCAGTGAGGACAGGGGGCACTACGAGCAGTACTTC. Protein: CASEDRGHYEQYF.

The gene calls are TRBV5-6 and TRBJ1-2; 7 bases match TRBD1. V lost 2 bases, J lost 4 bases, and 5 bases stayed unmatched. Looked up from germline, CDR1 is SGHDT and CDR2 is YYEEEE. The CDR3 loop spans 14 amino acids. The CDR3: CASSFFGTVYGYTF. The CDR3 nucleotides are TGTGCCAGCAGCTTTTTCGGGACAGTCTATGGCTACACCTTC.

Written as DNA, the CDR3 is TGTGCCAGCAGTGACCCAGGACAGGGAAATTCACCCCTCCACTTT. Its translation: CASSDPGQGNSPLHF. V usage is TRBV25-1 and J usage is TRBJ1-6; 8 nucleotides align to TRBD1. The CDR3 contains 15 residues. The germline V gene encodes CDR1 MGHDK and CDR2 SYGVNS. J lost 7 bases, V lost 3 bases, and 5 bases had no gene match.

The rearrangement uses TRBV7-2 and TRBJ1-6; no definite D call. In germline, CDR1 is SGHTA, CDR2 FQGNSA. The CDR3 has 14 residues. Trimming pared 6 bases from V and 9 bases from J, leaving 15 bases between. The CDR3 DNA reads TGTGCCAGCAGTTGGAGAGGTGCGCTTTCACCCCTCCACTTT. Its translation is CASSWRGALSPLHF.

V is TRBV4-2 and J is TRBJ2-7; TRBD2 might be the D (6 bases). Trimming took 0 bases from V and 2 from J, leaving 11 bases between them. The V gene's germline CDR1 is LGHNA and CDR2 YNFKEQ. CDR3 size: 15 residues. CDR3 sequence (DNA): TGTGCCAGCAGCCAAGATTACCGGGGGACCTACGAGCAGTACGTC. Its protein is CASSQDYRGTYEQYV.

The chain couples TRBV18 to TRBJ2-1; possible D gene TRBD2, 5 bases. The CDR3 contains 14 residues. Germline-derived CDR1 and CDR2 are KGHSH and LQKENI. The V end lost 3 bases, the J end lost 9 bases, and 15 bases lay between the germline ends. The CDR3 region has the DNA TGTGCCAGCTCACCCCAAGGGTATGGGAGTGAGCAGTTCTTC. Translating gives CASSPQGYGSEQFF.

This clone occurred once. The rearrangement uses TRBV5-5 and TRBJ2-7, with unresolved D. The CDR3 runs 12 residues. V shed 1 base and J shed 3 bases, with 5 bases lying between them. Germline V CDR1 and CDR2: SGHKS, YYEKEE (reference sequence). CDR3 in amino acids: CASSLSDYEQYF. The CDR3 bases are TGTGCCAGCAGCTTGAGCGACTACGAGCAGTACTTC.

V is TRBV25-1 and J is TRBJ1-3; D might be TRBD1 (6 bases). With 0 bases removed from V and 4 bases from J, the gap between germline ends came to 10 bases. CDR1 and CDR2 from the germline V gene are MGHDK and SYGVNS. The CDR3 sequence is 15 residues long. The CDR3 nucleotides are TGTGCCAGCAGTGAATACAGGGGAACGGGAAACACCATATATTTT. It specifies CASSEYRGTGNTIYF.

In DNA, the CDR3 is TGTGCCAGCTCCCCCGGGACAGGGGTTACAGATACGCAGTATTTT. It yields the protein CASSPGTGVTDTQYF. The chain couples TRBV18 to TRBJ2-3, with TRBD1 matching 10 bases. The germline CDR1 and CDR2 sequences are KGHSH and LQKENI. The CDR3 consists of 15 residues. Losses at the gene ends were 6 bases for V and 3 bases for J; bases not matched to a gene: 6.

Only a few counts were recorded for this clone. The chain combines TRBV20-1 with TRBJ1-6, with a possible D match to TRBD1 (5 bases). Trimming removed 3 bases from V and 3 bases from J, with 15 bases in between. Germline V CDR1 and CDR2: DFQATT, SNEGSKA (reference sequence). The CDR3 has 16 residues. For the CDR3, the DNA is TGCAGTGCTAGTTCCTTCCAGGGAATCTATAATTCACCCCTCCACTTT. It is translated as CSASSFQGIYNSPLHF.

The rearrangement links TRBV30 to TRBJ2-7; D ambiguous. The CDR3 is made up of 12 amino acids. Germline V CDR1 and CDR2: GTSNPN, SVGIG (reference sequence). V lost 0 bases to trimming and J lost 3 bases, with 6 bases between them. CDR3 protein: CAWSVNSYEQYF. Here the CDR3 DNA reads TGTGCCTGGAGTGTTAACAGCTACGAGCAGTACTTC.

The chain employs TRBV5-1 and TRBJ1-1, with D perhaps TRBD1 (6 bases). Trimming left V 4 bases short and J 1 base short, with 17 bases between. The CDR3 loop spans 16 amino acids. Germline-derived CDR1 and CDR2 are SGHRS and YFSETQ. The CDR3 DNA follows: TGCGCCAGCAGCATTGTACCAACAGGGAAGAACACTGAAGCTTTCTTT. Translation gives CASSIVPTGKNTEAFF.

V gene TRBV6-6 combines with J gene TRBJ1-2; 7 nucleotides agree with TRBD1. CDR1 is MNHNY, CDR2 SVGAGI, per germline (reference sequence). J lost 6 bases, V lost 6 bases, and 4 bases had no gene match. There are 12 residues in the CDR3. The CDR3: CASSFRGDGYTF. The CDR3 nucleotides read TGTGCCAGCAGCTTCAGGGGGGATGGCTACACCTTC.

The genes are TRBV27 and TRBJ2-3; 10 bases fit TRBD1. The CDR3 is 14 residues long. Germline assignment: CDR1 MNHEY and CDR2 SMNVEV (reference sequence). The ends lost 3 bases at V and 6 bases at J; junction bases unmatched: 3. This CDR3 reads CASSFGQGVDTQYF. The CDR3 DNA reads TGTGCCAGCAGTTTCGGACAGGGGGTGGATACGCAGTATTTT.

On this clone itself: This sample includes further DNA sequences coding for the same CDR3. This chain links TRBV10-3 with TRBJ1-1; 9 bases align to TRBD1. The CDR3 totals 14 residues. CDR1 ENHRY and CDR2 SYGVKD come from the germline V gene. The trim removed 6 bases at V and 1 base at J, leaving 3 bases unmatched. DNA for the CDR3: TGTGCCATCAGAGGGACAGGGAGGAACACTGAAGCTTTCTTT. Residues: CAIRGTGRNTEAFF.